Each of the 15 T cell receptor beta chains below was sequenced from the same sample in a study of blood T cell repertoires in COVID-19 (TCRdb year 2020). The library was prepared using the immunoSEQ multiplex PCR assay. The immuneACCESS repertoire file appears here via TCRdb, limited to in-frame rearrangements. These files lack a portion of the clones; in checked studies, under half of the deficit traces to unresolved V genes, and the cause of the others is not known. Recorded for this sample are roughly 15,000 clones; 85% to 90% of them occurred a single time. The ten largest account for 25% to 40% of the sample. Sequencing was done on a sample of peripheral blood. Receptors originate from a woman older than 75 with COVID-19, enrolled during active disease.

The V call is TRBV4-3, the J call TRBJ1-4; D remains ambiguous. Germline V gene lookup returns CDR1 LGHNA and CDR2 YSLEER. CDR3 size: 15 residues. Trimming stripped 0 bases from V and 6 bases from J, with 11 bases between. The CDR3 region has the DNA TGCGCCAGCAGCCAAGAGGCAGGATTCGATGAAAAACTGTTTTTT. This encodes CASSQEAGFDEKLFF.

The chain is built from TRBV21-1 and TRBJ2-7; TRBD2, the table's D call, lacks a check against the DNA. TRBV21-1 is recorded as a pseudogene. The CDR3 extends over 19 amino acids. The CDR3 sequence is CASSKILQGTSGRNYEQYF. In nucleotides, the CDR3 is TGTGCCAGCAGCAAAATCTTACAGGGGACTAGCGGGAGGAACTACGAGCAGTACTTC.

This chain uses TRBV19 with TRBJ1-2; 11 bases line up with TRBD1. The J segment lost 2 bases and the V segment lost 9 bases, leaving 2 bases of the junction unmatched. CDR3 size: 13 residues. Germline CDR1 reads LNHDA; CDR2 reads SQIVND (reference sequence). Here the CDR3 reads CASRTGGNYGYTF. In DNA form, the CDR3 reads TGTGCCAGCCGGACAGGGGGCAACTATGGCTACACCTTC.

The gene calls are TRBV7-8 and TRBJ2-7; 10 bases are a match to TRBD2. The germline CDR1 and CDR2 sequences are SGHVS and FQNEAQ. Unmatched junction bases numbered 12, after V lost 1 base and J lost 6 bases. The CDR3 loop spans 17 amino acids. The DNA for the CDR3 is TGTGCCAGCAGCTTAGGGACCCTAGCGGGGGTCGCCCGCGAGCAGTACTTC. It codes for CASSLGTLAGVAREQYF.

The rearrangement joins TRBV12-5 to TRBJ2-5, with TRBD1 matching 8 bases. This CDR3 comprises 15 residues. The V gene's germline CDR1 is LGHNT and CDR2 FRNRAP. V trimming: 1 base; J trimming: 5 bases; junction bases outside the gene matches: 6. The CDR3 DNA follows: TGTGCTAGTGGTTTGGGGACAGGGACCGGTGAGACCCAGTACTTC. Residues: CASGLGTGTGETQYF.

The gene calls are TRBV18 and TRBJ1-1; tentative D call: TRBD1 (6 bases). Germline-derived CDR1 and CDR2 are KGHSH and LQKENI. The CDR3 contains 14 residues. Trimming removed 5 bases at V and 3 bases at J, with 13 bases between. As DNA, the CDR3 is TGTGCCAGCTCAGGATACAACAGGGACACTGAAGCTTTCTTT. It specifies CASSGYNRDTEAFF.

The J gene is TRBJ2-3, the V gene TRBV7-2; 7 nucleotides line up with TRBD2. Germline CDR1 SGHTA, CDR2 FQGNSA. The V gene end was trimmed by 2 bases and the J gene end by 10 bases; junction bases not matched to a gene: 6. CDR3 length equals 13 residues. The CDR3 spells CASSLSRGSPQYF. CDR3 coding DNA: TGTGCCAGCAGCTTATCCCGCGGGAGCCCGCAGTATTTT. The entire variable domain, with the rest obtained from reference TRBV7-2 and TRBJ2-3, is as follows: GAGVSQSPSNKVTEKGKDVELRCDPISGHTALYWYRQSLGQGLEFLIYFQGNSAPDKSGLPSDRFSAERTGGSVSTLTIQRTQQEDSAVYLCASSLSRGSPQYFGPGTRLTVL.

V usage is TRBV10-3 and J usage is TRBJ2-5, with D possibly matching TRBD2 (6 bases). Germline CDR1 ENHRY, CDR2 SYGVKD. V lost 0 bases, J lost 8 bases, and 7 bases lay in between. This CDR3 is 12 amino acids long. CDR3 in DNA: TGTGCCATCAGTGAGTCGGGGGGAACCCAGTACTTC. Translated: CAISESGGTQYF.

CDR3 sequence: CASSQDRSPYYEQYF. The CDR3 DNA follows: TGCGCCAGCAGCCAAGATCGGAGCCCATACTACGAGCAGTACTTC. The chain has TRBV4-1 and TRBJ2-7; D call uncertain. Germline V CDR1 and CDR2: MGHRA, YSYEKL. The length of the CDR3 is 15 residues. V shed 0 bases and J shed 3 bases, with 12 bases lying between them.

The V gene is TRBV2, the J gene TRBJ2-3; tentatively, D is TRBD1 (6 bases). V was clipped by 6 bases and J by 3 bases, with 16 bases between them. The CDR3 runs 15 residues. Germline V gene data show CDR1 as SNHLY and CDR2 as FYNNEI. The CDR3 sequence is CASRETPGQTDTQYF. For the CDR3, the DNA is TGTGCCAGCAGGGAAACTCCGGGACAAACAGATACGCAGTATTTT.

This rearrangement joins TRBV6-1 to TRBJ1-3; 7 nucleotides line up with TRBD1. The CDR3 totals 14 residues. Trimming removed 6 bases from V and 4 bases from J; junction bases left unmatched: 6. Germline loops: CDR1 MNHNS, CDR2 SASEGT. The CDR3 region is CASRHTGVGNTIYF. CDR3 DNA: TGTGCCAGCAGACACACAGGGGTGGGAAACACCATATATTTT.

The chain is built from TRBV28 and TRBJ1-1, with TRBD1 matching 12 bases. Germline CDR1 MDHEN, CDR2 SYDVKM. J gave up 3 bases and V 1 base, and 6 bases lay outside the gene matches. This CDR3 comprises 17 residues. CDR3 sequence reads: CASSLLGQGARDTEAFF. The CDR3 DNA reads as TGTGCCAGCAGTTTATTGGGACAGGGGGCAAGGGACACTGAAGCTTTCTTT.

The J gene is TRBJ2-3, the V gene TRBV7-9; no clear D. Germline CDR1 reads SEHNR; CDR2 reads FQNEAQ (reference sequence). This CDR3 comprises 14 residues. Trimming took off 4 bases at V and 5 bases at J, with 13 bases between the two ends. The CDR3 nucleotides are TGTGCCAGCAGCTCTCTTTCCGGGTTAGATACGCAGTATTTT. It translates to CASSSLSGLDTQYF.

The V and J genes are TRBV6-5 and TRBJ2-5; D may be TRBD1 (6 bases). CDR3 size: 16 residues. V was shortened by 0 bases and J by 3 bases, with 14 bases between the two germline ends. Per the germline V gene, CDR1 is MNHEY and CDR2 is SVGAGI. The CDR3 loop reads CASSYSSAAGEETQYF. CDR3 coding DNA: TGTGCCAGCAGTTACTCGTCGGCGGCAGGGGAAGAGACCCAGTACTTC.

V is TRBV2 and J is TRBJ1-1; D gene unclear. Germline lookup yields CDR1 SNHLY and CDR2 FYNNEI. The V end lost 4 bases, the J end lost 7 bases, and 13 bases lay between the germline ends. The CDR3 sequence is 13 residues long. The CDR3 DNA follows: TGTGCCAGCAGTGTGGAGGGAGCCCTTGAAGCTTTCTTT. Translating gives CASSVEGALEAFF.